The 19 T cell receptor beta chains below all came from one sample that was sequenced in a study of T cell responses to AZD1222 COVID-19 vaccine. Produced via immunoSEQ multiplex PCR; TCRdb's table is partial and in-frame only. The sample has tens of thousands of clones; 83% are singletons. Here the sequenced sample was peripheral blood, taken 28 days after the second AZD1222 dose. The receptors originated from an adult who received the AZD1222 COVID-19 vaccine.

This chain joins TRBV25-1 and TRBJ1-1, with D tentatively TRBD1 (5 bases). The CDR3 length is 15 residues. Germline CDR1 reads MGHDK; CDR2 reads SYGVNS. The V end lost 4 bases, the J end lost 6 bases, and 18 bases lay between the germline ends. CDR3 loop: CASSGTGTATSEAFF. The DNA of the CDR3 is TGTGCCAGCAGTGGAACCGGGACGGCCACCTCTGAAGCTTTCTTT.

V gene TRBV18 combines with J gene TRBJ2-1, with D maybe TRBD2 (6 bases). The CDR3 has 16 residues. The germline V gene has CDR1 KGHSH and CDR2 LQKENI. Trimming removed 0 bases at V and 4 bases at J, with 13 bases between. The CDR3 sequence is CASSPPRRGDYNEQFF. CDR3 DNA: TGTGCCAGCTCACCACCGAGGCGGGGAGATTACAATGAGCAGTTCTTC.

J is TRBJ2-3 and V is TRBV7-6; D uncertain. CDR1 and CDR2 (germline): SGHVS, FNYEAQ. CDR3 size: 16 residues. The V end lost 2 bases, the J end lost 1 base, and 13 bases lay between the germline ends. The CDR3, as DNA: TGTGCCAGCAGCTTAAGAGGAGCCACTGGCACAGATACGCAGTATTTT. This codes for CASSLRGATGTDTQYF.

This clone appeared a single time. The chain couples TRBV20-1 to TRBJ2-2; D is unclear. CDR1 is DFQATT and CDR2 is SNEGSKA in the germline V gene (reference sequence). Trimming stripped 3 bases from V and 4 bases from J, with 6 bases between. This CDR3 region has 12 residues. CDR3 protein: CSASLGTGELFF. CDR3 DNA sequence: TGCAGTGCTAGTTTGGGCACCGGGGAGCTGTTTTTT.

This clone was observed a handful of times. V usage is TRBV5-1 and J usage is TRBJ1-1; 9 bases match TRBD1. J gave up 5 bases and V 7 bases, and 18 bases lay outside the gene matches. The CDR3 is made up of 17 amino acids. The germline V gene encodes CDR1 SGHRS and CDR2 YFSETQ. The CDR3 DNA follows: TGCGCCAGCTATCCGGGACAGGGTTTGGGTCCGCGGACTGAAGCTTTCTTT. The encoded protein is CASYPGQGLGPRTEAFF.

The V and J genes are TRBV4-1 and TRBJ2-5; 10 bases line up with TRBD2. The CDR3 is 16 residues long. Losses at the gene ends were 2 bases for V and 4 bases for J; bases not matched to a gene: 7. The V gene's germline CDR1 is MGHRA and CDR2 YSYEKL. The CDR3 nucleotides are TGCGCCAGCAGCCAACCCCTAGCGGGGGCGGGAGAGACCCAGTACTTC. Translating gives CASSQPLAGAGETQYF.

This chain uses TRBV5-1 with TRBJ1-1; D uncertain. V shed 0 bases and J shed 0 bases, with 15 bases lying between them. CDR1 and CDR2 (germline): SGHRS, YFSETQ. The CDR3 runs 17 residues. CDR3 nucleotide sequence: TGCGCCAGCAGCTTGGTGGGCGAGGGATCGGTGAACACTGAAGCTTTCTTT. This codes for CASSLVGEGSVNTEAFF.

Only a few counts were recorded for this clone. J is TRBJ1-5 and V is TRBV29-1, with a possible D match to TRBD1 (6 bases). V gave up 6 bases and J gave up 5 bases, with 17 bases separating them. Germline V gene data show CDR1 as SQVTM and CDR2 as ANQGSEA. CDR3 length equals 14 residues. CDR3: CSVGEGGLHQPQHF. The CDR3 nucleotides read TGCAGCGTAGGGGAGGGGGGTCTCCATCAGCCCCAGCATTTT. Full variable domain (rest looked up from reference TRBV29-1 and TRBJ1-5): SAVISQKPSRDICQRGTSLTIQCQVDSQVTMMFWYRQQPGQSLTLIATANQGSEATYESGFVIDKFPISRPNLTFSTLTVSNMSPEDSSIYLCSVGEGGLHQPQHFGDGTRLSIL.

V gene TRBV19 combines with J gene TRBJ2-5; D is undetermined. Per the germline V gene, CDR1 is LNHDA and CDR2 is SQIVND (reference sequence). V lost 3 bases, J lost 4 bases, and 12 bases lay in between. The CDR3 has 14 residues. The CDR3 region has the DNA TGTGCCAGTAGTATCGGCCCATTACGAGAGACCCAGTACTTC. Residues: CASSIGPLRETQYF.

This chain uses TRBV19 with TRBJ1-2; D ambiguous. The V end lost 3 bases, the J end lost 4 bases, and 15 bases lay between the germline ends. Per the germline V gene, CDR1 is LNHDA and CDR2 is SQIVND (reference sequence). The CDR3 totals 15 residues. CDR3 coding DNA: TGTGCCAGTAGTATTTTTGGCTCGGGGTCCTATGGCTACACCTTC. The encoded protein is CASSIFGSGSYGYTF. Looking up the rest from reference TRBV19 and TRBJ1-2 gives the full variable domain: DGGITQSPKYLFRKEGQNVTLSCEQNLNHDAMYWYRQDPGQGLRLIYYSQIVNDFQKGDIAEGYSVSREKKESFPLTVTSAQKNPTAFYLCASSIFGSGSYGYTFGSGTRLTVV.

This clone ranks as medium-sized. Other DNA sequences in the same sample also yield this CDR3. The rearrangement uses TRBV2 and TRBJ2-3, with TRBD2 identical over 8 bases. Trimming at V came to 7 bases and at J to 4 bases, leaving 13 bases not matched to a gene. The CDR3 has 16 residues. CDR1 and CDR2 from the germline V gene are SNHLY and FYNNEI. The CDR3 DNA reads TGTGCCAGCATGCGGGATTCGGGGGGGCGCGCAGATACGCAGTATTTT. Translated, it gives CASMRDSGGRADTQYF.

This chain uses TRBV28 with TRBJ2-7; tentative D call: TRBD1 (6 bases). The germline V and J ends were trimmed by 6 bases and 6 bases, with 12 bases remaining between them. The germline V gene has CDR1 MDHEN and CDR2 SYDVKM. This CDR3 region has 12 residues. The CDR3 DNA reads as TGTGCCAGCAGCTGGACAGTCAGCGAGCAGTACTTC. Encoded protein: CASSWTVSEQYF.

The chain's CDR3 is CASSKPHGSRGIWDTIYF. Written as DNA, the CDR3 is TGTGCCAGCAGCAAACCGCACGGGTCCAGGGGGATTTGGGACACCATATATTTT. The chain has TRBV21-1 and TRBJ1-3; the D segment call TRBD1 is taken from the table without a DNA check. TRBV21-1 is described as a pseudogene. The CDR3 is 18 residues long.

This clone came up a few times. The genes are TRBV4-3 and TRBJ1-4; D unresolved. This CDR3 has 15 amino acids. V was cut by 3 bases and J by 0 bases, with 8 bases left in between. CDR1 and CDR2 from the germline V gene are LGHNA and YSLEER. The CDR3 sequence is CASSQGTTTNEKLFF. As DNA, the CDR3 is TGCGCCAGCAGCCAGGGTACCACAACTAATGAAAAACTGTTTTTT.

CDR3 nucleotide sequence: TGCGCCAGCAGCCAAGATTGGGCAGTAACTAATGAAAAACTGTTTTTT. Translated: CASSQDWAVTNEKLFF. The chain is built from TRBV4-3 and TRBJ1-4; the D is unclear. Per the germline V gene, CDR1 is LGHNA and CDR2 is YSLEER. The CDR3 contains 16 residues. The germline V and J ends were trimmed by 0 bases and 1 base, with 9 bases remaining between them.

The chain carries TRBV6-5 and TRBJ1-1; 7 nucleotides line up with TRBD1. Trimming at V came to 2 bases and at J to 10 bases, leaving 10 bases not matched to a gene. Germline values: CDR1 MNHEY, CDR2 SVGAGI. The CDR3 covers 14 residues. CDR3: CASSYGDSGLRAFF. CDR3 bases: TGTGCCAGCAGTTACGGGGACAGCGGATTAAGAGCTTTCTTT.

This chain connects TRBV5-1 to TRBJ1-2; D is uncertain. The CDR3 runs to 11 residues. The V gene's germline CDR1 is SGHRS and CDR2 YFSETQ. Trimming took off 9 bases at V and 1 base at J, with 7 bases between the two ends. The CDR3 region has the DNA TGCGCCAACTCCCTTAACTATGGCTACACCTTC. It encodes CANSLNYGYTF. Full variable domain (rest looked up from reference TRBV5-1 and TRBJ1-2): KAGVTQTPRYLIKTRGQQVTLSCSPISGHRSVSWYQQTPGQGLQFLFEYFSETQRNKGNFPGRFSGRQFSNSRSEMNVSTLELGDSALYLCANSLNYGYTFGSGTRLTVV.

The gene calls are TRBV19 and TRBJ2-7; 9 nucleotides match TRBD1. This CDR3 spans 16 amino acids. Germline CDR1 reads LNHDA; CDR2 reads SQIVND (reference sequence). The V segment lost 2 bases and the J segment 5 bases; nucleotides outside the gene matches: 10. Here the CDR3 DNA reads TGTGCCAGTAGTATACTGCGGACAGGGGTGAGGAACGAGCAGTACTTC. This encodes CASSILRTGVRNEQYF.

The chain carries TRBV19 and TRBJ1-3, with 8 bases fitting TRBD1. J was trimmed by 4 bases and V by 5 bases; bases with no gene match: 10. CDR1 is LNHDA and CDR2 is SQIVND in the germline V gene (reference sequence). The CDR3 extends over 16 amino acids. CDR3 bases: TGTGCCAGTAGTCTCCGACAGGGGATGGGCGGAAACACCATATATTTT. Protein: CASSLRQGMGGNTIYF.